Given below is one TCR beta chain in context. Only a few counts were recorded for this clonotype. The clone's antigen remains unknown. No base-level quality is on record; no much larger clone is a single base apart. The data belong to a study of Graves' ophthalmopathy and Graves' hyperthyroidism (dated by TCRdb to between 2018 and 2020). About the investigation overall: Peripheral blood was collected at initial diagnosis, prior to any treatment. After sampling, hyperthyroidism patients received methimazole starting at 30 mg daily, and ophthalmopathy patients received high-dose intravenous methylprednisolone. To explore V-J signatures that distinguish ophthalmopathy from hyperthyroidism, a discovery set of 90 to 100 patients was enrolled, made up of 40 to 45 with ophthalmopathy and some 56 with stable hyperthyroidism. In six hyperthyroidism patients, the T-cell repertoire of thyroid tissue was compared with the T-cell repertoire of blood. The study used TCR beta repertoire signatures to distinguish Graves' ophthalmopathy from Graves' hyperthyroidism and to predict progression to ophthalmopathy. For independent validation, a separate cohort was made up of 18 hyperthyroidism patients plus 17 patients who later progressed from hyperthyroidism to ophthalmopathy. In total, 135 blood samples were TCR-sequenced: 43 ophthalmopathy, some 80 hyperthyroidism and about 17 hyperthyroidism-to-ophthalmopathy patients.

Ophthalmopathy patients were characterized by moderately to severely active disease, a Clinical Activity Score of at least 3, a NOSPECS grade of at least 4, and a disease duration under 3 months. Patients were excluded if they had other autoimmune diseases, uncontrolled infections, pregnancy or lactation. Diagnosis was based on clinical symptoms, serum thyroxine, TRAb, thyroid ultrasound and orbital computed tomography. Ficoll-Paque density gradient centrifugation was used to isolate PBMCs from approximately 10 ml of fresh peripheral blood. Total RNA was extracted using Trizol reagent, and RNA quality was checked on an Agilent 2100 Bioanalyzer. Results and caveats for the whole study, not just this receptor: In validation, the model predicted ophthalmopathy progression with about 71% sensitivity and 72.22% specificity; about a dozen predicted patients were CT-confirmed with GO in a median of around 6 months. Most of the expanded thyroid clonotypes with a frequency above 0.001 were also detected in blood, and it was suggested that the thyroid immune response may be reflected by blood repertoires. In cross-validation, the 13-signature model distinguished ophthalmopathy from stable hyperthyroidism with nearly 90% sensitivity and about 81% specificity, while in the test set the corresponding values were approximately 79% and 70%. No statistical method was used to set the sample size in advance, and the investigators knew which group each participant was assigned to.

For repertoire sequencing, the TCR beta CDR3 regions were amplified from RNA transcripts. HTBI primers and the Qiagen OneStep RT-PCR kit were used in a first-round RT-PCR, which was followed by a second-round multiplex PCR, size selection and purification. Libraries were sequenced paired-end with 100 bp reads on an Illumina HiSeq2000. In the source study's methods: Reads were processed with SOAPnuke, discarding reads with adapters, uncalled bases, mean Phred below 15, or no exact constant-primer or identifier match. COPE v1.2.5 was used to merge high-quality paired reads. Clonotypes were defined as unique nucleotide sequences and were aligned to IMGT TRB V, D and J references using MiTCR v1.1. The analysis was limited to V-J combinations with a frequency above 0.0001, which together covered about 99% of the repertoires. A TCR clonal expansion and chaos score per V-J combination was defined as the ratio of F50 clonal expansion to chaos observed in the TCRdist matrix. Features were reduced by Welch's t-statistics and random forest to approximately 12 V-J combinations, which fed a naive Bayes classifier. Thyroid-blood repertoire similarity was quantified with the Morisita-Horn index. The public reads were quality trimmed at Q25 with fastp and then assembled into clones with MiXCR by TCRdb, keeping productive beta chains. Every distinct CDR3 protein forms one entry, paired with its most common genes and DNA. TCRdb's processing, not the authors', yielded these V and J calls. The sample yields fewer than 70,000 distinct CDR3 sequences; more than 40% were counted once. The ten largest clones capture approximately 4.8% of the sample.

Material for sequencing was peripheral blood. This receptor was obtained from an adult woman with Graves' ophthalmopathy.

At the DNA level, the sequence is TGCGCCAGCAGCCAAGATGGAACTAGCGGGAGGAAAAACATTCAGTACTTC. Its protein product is CASSQDGTSGRKNIQYF. The sequence is built from TRBV4-3 and TRBJ2-4, and 12 junction bases match TRBD2. Via the germline V gene, CDR1 is LGHNA and CDR2 YSLEER. Taken from cysteine to phenylalanine, the CDR3 has 17 residues. The sequence is cut down to CDR3 DNA, 51 bases in frame from base 1. V and J are trimmed by 0 bases and 4 bases, and the gene matches miss 4 bases of the junction.